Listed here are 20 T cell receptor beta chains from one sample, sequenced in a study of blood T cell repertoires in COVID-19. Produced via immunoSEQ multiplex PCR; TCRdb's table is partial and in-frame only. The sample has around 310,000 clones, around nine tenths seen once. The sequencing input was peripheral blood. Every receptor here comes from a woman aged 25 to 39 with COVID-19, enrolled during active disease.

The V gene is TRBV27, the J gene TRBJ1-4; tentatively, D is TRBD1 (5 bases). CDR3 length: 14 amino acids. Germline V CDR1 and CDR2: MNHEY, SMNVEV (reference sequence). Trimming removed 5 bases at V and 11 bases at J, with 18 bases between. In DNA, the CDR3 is TGTGCCAGCAGTCCGGGACCGAGGAGGGAGAAACTGTTTTTT. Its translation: CASSPGPRREKLFF.

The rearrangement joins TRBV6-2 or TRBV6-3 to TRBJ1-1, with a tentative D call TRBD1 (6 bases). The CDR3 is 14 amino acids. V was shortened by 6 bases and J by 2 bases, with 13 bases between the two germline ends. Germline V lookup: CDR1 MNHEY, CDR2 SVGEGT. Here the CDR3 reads CASSRTGFNTEAFF. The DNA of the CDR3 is TGTGCCAGCAGCCGTACAGGGTTTAACACTGAAGCTTTCTTT.

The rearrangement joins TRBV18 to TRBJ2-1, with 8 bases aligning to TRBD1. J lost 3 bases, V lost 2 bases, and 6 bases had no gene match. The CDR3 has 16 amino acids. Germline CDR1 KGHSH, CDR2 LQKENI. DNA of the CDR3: TGTGCCAGCTCACCAAAAGGACAGGGCCACTACAATGAGCAGTTCTTC. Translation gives CASSPKGQGHYNEQFF.

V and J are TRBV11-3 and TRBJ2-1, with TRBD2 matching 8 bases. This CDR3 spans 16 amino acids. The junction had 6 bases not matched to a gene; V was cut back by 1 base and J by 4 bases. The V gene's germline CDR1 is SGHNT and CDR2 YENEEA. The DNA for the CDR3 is TGTGCCAGCAGCTTAGTGGGGACTAGAGATTACAATGAGCAGTTCTTC. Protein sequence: CASSLVGTRDYNEQFF.

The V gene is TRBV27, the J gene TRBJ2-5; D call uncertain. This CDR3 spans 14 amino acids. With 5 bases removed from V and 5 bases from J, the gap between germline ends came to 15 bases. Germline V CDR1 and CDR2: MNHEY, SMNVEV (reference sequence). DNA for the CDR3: TGTGCCAGCAGTACGTGGTCTCCGAGGGAGACCCAGTACTTC. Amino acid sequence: CASSTWSPRETQYF.

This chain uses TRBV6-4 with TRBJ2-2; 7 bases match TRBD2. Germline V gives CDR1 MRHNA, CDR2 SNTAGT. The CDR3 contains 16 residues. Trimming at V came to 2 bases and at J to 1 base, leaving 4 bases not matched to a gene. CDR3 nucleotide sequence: TGTGCCAGCAGTGACCAGAGCGGGAAGAACACCGGGGAGCTGTTTTTT. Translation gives CASSDQSGKNTGELFF.

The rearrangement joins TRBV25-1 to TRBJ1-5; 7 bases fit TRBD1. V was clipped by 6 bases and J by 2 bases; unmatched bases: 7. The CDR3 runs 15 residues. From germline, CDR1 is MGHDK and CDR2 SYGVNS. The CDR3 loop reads CASRSDREGNQPQHF. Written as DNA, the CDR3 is TGTGCCAGCAGATCCGACAGGGAAGGCAATCAGCCCCAGCATTTT. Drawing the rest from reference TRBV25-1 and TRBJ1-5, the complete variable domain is EADIYQTPRYLVIGTGKKITLECSQTMGHDKMYWYQQDPGMELHLIHYSYGVNSTEKGDLSSESTVSRIRTEHFPLTLESARPSHTSQYLCASRSDREGNQPQHFGDGTRLSIL.

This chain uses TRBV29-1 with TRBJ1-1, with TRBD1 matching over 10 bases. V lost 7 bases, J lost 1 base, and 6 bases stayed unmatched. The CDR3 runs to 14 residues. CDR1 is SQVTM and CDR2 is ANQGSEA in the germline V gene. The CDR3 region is CSGRQGAGNTEAFF. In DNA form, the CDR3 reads TGCAGCGGCAGACAGGGGGCCGGGAACACTGAAGCTTTCTTT.

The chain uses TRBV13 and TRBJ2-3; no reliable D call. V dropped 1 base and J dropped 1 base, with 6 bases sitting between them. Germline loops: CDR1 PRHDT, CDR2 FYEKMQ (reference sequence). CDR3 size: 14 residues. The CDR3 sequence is CASSLAGGTDTQYF. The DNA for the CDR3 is TGTGCCAGCAGCTTAGCGGGTGGCACAGATACGCAGTATTTT.

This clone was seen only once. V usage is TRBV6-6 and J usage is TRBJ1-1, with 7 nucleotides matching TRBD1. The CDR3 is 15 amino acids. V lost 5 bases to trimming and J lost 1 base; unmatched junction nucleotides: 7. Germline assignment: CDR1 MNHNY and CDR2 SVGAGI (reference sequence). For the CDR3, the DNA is TGTGCCAGCAGTGACGACAGGGTGGGGAACACTGAAGCTTTCTTT. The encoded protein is CASSDDRVGNTEAFF.

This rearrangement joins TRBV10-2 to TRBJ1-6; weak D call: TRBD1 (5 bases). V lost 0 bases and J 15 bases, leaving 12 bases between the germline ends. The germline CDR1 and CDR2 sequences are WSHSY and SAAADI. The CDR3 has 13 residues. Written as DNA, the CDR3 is TGCGCCAGCAGTGAGTCCTTAAGACAGTTCCTCCACTTT. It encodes CASSESLRQFLHF.

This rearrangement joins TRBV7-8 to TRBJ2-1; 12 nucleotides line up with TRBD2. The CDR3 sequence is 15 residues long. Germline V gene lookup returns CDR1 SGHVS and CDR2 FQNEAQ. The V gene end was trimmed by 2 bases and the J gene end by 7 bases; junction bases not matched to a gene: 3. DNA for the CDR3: TGTGCCAGCAGCTTAACTAGCGGGAGGTTTAATGAGCAGTTCTTC. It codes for CASSLTSGRFNEQFF.

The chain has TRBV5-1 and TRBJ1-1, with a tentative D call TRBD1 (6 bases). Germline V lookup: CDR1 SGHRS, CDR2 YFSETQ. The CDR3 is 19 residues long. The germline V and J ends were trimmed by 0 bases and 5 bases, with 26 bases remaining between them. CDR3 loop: CASSLGLQGRLFGRTEAFF. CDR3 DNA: TGCGCCAGCAGCTTGGGGCTACAGGGACGTCTCTTTGGTAGGACTGAAGCTTTCTTT. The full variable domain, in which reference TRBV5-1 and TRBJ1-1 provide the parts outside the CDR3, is KAGVTQTPRYLIKTRGQQVTLSCSPISGHRSVSWYQQTPGQGLQFLFEYFSETQRNKGNFPGRFSGRQFSNSRSEMNVSTLELGDSALYLCASSLGLQGRLFGRTEAFFGQGTRLTVV.

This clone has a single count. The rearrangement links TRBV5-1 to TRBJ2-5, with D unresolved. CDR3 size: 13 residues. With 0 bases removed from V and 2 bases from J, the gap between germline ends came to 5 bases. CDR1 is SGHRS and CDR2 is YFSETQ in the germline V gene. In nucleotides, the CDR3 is TGCGCCAGCAGCTTGGAACAGCAAGAGACCCAGTACTTC. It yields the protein CASSLEQQETQYF. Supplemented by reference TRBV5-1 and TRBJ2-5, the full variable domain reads KAGVTQTPRYLIKTRGQQVTLSCSPISGHRSVSWYQQTPGQGLQFLFEYFSETQRNKGNFPGRFSGRQFSNSRSEMNVSTLELGDSALYLCASSLEQQETQYFGPGTRLLVL.

The CDR3 DNA follows: TGCGCCAGCGCACTGCGAGGACAACTGAACACTGAAGCTTTCTTT. As protein: CASALRGQLNTEAFF. This chain uses TRBV5-1 with TRBJ1-1, with D possibly TRBD1 on 5 matching bases. The CDR3 runs to 15 residues. Germline-derived CDR1 and CDR2 are SGHRS and YFSETQ. V was pared by 7 bases and J by 0 bases, with 16 bases between.

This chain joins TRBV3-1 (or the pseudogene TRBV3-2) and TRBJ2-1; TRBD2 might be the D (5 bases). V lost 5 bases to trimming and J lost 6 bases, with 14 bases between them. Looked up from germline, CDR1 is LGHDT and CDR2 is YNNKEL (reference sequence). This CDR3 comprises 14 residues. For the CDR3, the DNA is TGTGCCAGCAGCTACGGACCAGGAGGCAATGAGCAGTTCTTC. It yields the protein CASSYGPGGNEQFF.

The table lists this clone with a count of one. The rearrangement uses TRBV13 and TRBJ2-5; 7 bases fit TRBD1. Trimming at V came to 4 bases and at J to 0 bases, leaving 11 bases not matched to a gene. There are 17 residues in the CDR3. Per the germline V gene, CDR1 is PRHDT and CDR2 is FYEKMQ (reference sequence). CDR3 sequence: CASSSRDSLGYQETQYF. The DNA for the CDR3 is TGTGCCAGCAGCTCCCGGGACAGCCTGGGGTACCAAGAGACCCAGTACTTC. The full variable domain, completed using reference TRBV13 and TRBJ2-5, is AAGVIQSPRHLIKEKRETATLKCYPIPRHDTVYWYQQGPGQDPQFLISFYEKMQSDKGSIPDRFSAQQFSDYHSELNMSSLELGDSALYFCASSSRDSLGYQETQYFGPGTRLLVL.

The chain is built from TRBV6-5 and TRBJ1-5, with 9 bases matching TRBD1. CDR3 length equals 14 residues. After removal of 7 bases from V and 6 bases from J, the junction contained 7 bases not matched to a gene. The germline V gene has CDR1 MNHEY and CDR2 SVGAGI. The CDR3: CASILDRGLQPQHF. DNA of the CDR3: TGTGCCAGCATACTGGACAGGGGCCTTCAGCCCCAGCATTTT.

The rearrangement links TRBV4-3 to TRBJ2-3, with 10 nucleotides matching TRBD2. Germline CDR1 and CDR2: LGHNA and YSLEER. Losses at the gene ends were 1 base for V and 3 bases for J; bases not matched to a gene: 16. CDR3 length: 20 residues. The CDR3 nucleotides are TGCGCCAGCAGCCAAGGGGCGAGTAGCGGAGCGGGAGGGCGAACAGATACGCAGTATTTT. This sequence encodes CASSQGASSGAGGRTDTQYF.

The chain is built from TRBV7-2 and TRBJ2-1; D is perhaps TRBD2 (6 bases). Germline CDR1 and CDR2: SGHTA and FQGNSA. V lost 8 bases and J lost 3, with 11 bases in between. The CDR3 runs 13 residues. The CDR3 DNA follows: TGTGCCAGCTCCCTAGCGCGCTACAATGAGCAGTTCTTC. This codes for CASSLARYNEQFF.